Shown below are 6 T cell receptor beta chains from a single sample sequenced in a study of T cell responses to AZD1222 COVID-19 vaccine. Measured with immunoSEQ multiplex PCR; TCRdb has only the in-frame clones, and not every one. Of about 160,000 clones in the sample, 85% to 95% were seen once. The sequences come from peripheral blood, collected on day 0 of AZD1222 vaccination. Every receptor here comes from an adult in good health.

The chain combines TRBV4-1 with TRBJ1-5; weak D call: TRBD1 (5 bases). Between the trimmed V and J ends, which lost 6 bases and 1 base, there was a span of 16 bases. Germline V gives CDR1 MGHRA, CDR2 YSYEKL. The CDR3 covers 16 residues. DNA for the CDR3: TGCGCCAGCAGGGGGGAATCCCAAATGAGCAATCAGCCCCAGCATTTT. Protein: CASRGESQMSNQPQHF.

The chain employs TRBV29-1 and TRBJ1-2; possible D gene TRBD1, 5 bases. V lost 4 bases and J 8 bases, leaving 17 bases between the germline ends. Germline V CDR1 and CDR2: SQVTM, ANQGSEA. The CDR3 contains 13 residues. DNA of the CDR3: TGCAGCGTTGTTTCCGAGACAGCAAAGGGCTACACCTTC. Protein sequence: CSVVSETAKGYTF.

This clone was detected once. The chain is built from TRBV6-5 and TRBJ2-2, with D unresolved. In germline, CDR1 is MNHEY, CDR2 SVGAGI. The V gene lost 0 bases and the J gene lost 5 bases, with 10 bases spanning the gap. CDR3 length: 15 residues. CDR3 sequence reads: CASSYSGLRTGELFF. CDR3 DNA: TGTGCCAGCAGTTACTCAGGGTTGCGGACCGGGGAGCTGTTTTTT.

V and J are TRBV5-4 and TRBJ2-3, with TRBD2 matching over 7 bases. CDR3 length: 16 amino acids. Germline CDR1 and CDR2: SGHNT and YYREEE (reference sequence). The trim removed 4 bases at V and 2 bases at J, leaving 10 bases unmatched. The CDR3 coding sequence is TGTGCCAGCAGCGATAGAAAAGCGGGACCCACAGATACGCAGTATTTT. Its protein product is CASSDRKAGPTDTQYF.

This chain's CDR3 is CASSLWNNEQFF. The CDR3 DNA sequence: TGCGCCAGCAGCTTGTGGAACAATGAGCAGTTCTTC. V is TRBV5-1 and J is TRBJ2-1; D not certain. This CDR3 is 12 amino acids long. Trimming pared 1 base from V and 5 bases from J, leaving 4 bases between. Germline CDR1 SGHRS, CDR2 YFSETQ.

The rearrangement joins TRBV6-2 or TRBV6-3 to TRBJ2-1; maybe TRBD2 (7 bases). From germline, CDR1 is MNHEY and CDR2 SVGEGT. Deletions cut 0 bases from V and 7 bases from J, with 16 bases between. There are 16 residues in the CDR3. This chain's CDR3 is CASSYSMGGAGNEQFF. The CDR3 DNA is TGTGCCAGCAGTTACTCGATGGGGGGGGCAGGGAATGAGCAGTTCTTC.